This TCR beta chain was found in a study of HIV-infected patients and healthy controls. Regarding the study as a whole: The authors saw processing only sixteen HIV-infected individuals as a major limitation on generality. The study did not determine the donors' HLA types.

Comments on this clonotype: As yet, its antigen is unknown.

No cell fractionation was done, so the repertoire covers all unsorted peripheral blood T cells. V shed 3 bases, J shed 11 bases, and the junction held 9 bases outside the gene matches. This CDR3 has 14 residues. Germline V CDR1 and CDR2: LNHDA, SQIVND (reference sequence). Alpha and beta constant-region primers primed reverse transcription of around 540 ng RNA. Alpha and beta chain libraries were made separately by chain-specific third strand synthesis with multiplexing indices. Each CDR3 protein is one row after TCRdb ran MiXCR on the 5' RACE reads. This sample yields about 9,600 distinct CDR3 sequences, of which approximately 7% are seen a single time; approximately 35% belongs to the top ten.

This receptor was obtained from an adult with HIV infection. Sample: blood, taken before antiretroviral therapy. The chain recombines TRBV19 with TRBJ2-1, with 8 positions matching TRBD1. The CDR3: CASSIPSQGAKQFF. The CDR3, as DNA: TGTGCCAGTAGTATTCCAAGCCAGGGGGCCAAGCAGTTCTTC.